Described below is a single T cell receptor (beta chain) sequence and its context. As yet, its antigen is unknown. These data are taken from a study of T cell repertoires in cytomegalovirus infection. Study as a whole: As its CMV epitopes, the study selected recently identified HLA-C-restricted and well-studied HLA-B-restricted targets. Public TCR beta signature analysis indicated the presence of both CMV infection and matching HLA type. Study-level points and caveats: CMV carriers with the relevant HLA were identified by cumulative public TCR beta family frequency. The ex vivo response was dominated by HLA-C-restricted CMV-specific TCR beta clonotypes.

TCRdb fed the reads into MiXCR, producing one record per CDR3 protein. The top ten hold around a quarter of the sample, which has under 200,000 distinct CDR3 sequences, roughly 20% seen once. The CDR3 contains 13 residues. Trimming removed 2 bases from V and 7 bases from J, with 12 bases in between. This TCR was recovered from a human donor in good health (CMV status not recorded). Some clones in this sample may be carry-over from other donors' samples. The genes are TRBV12-3 or TRBV12-4 and TRBJ2-7; the D gene could be TRBD1 or TRBD2 (6 bases each). Sample: CD8+ T cells from cultured PBMCs, taken from culture after CMV antigen stimulation. The CDR3 spells CASSLRGPREQYF. As DNA, the CDR3 is TGTGCCAGCAGTTTACGGGGGCCTCGGGAGCAGTACTTC.